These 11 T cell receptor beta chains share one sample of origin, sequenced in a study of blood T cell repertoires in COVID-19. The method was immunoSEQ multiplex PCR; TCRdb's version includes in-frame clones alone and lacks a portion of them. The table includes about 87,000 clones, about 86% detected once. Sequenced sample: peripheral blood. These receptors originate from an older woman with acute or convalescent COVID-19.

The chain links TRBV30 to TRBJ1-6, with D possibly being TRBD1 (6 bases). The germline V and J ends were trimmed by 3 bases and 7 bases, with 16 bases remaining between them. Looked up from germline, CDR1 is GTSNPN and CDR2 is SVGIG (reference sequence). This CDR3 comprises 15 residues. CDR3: CAWSASGAGNSPLHF. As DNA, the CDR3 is TGTGCCTGGAGCGCCTCAGGGGCAGGCAATTCACCCCTCCACTTT.

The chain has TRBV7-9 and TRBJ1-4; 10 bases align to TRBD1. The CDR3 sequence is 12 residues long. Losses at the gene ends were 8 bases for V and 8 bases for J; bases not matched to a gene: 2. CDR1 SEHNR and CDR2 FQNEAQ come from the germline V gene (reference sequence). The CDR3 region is CASGQGGEKLFF. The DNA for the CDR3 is TGTGCCAGCGGACAGGGGGGCGAAAAACTGTTTTTT. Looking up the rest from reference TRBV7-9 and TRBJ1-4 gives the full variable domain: DTGVSQNPRHKITKRGQNVTFRCDPISEHNRLYWYRQTLGQGPEFLTYFQNEAQLEKSRLLSDRFSAERPKGSFSTLEIQRTEQGDSAMYLCASGQGGEKLFFGSGTQLSVL.

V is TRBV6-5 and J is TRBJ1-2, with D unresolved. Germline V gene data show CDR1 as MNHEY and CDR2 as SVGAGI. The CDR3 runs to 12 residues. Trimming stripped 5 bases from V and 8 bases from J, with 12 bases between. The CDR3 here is CASSITPQGYTF. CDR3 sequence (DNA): TGTGCCAGCAGTATAACGCCACAGGGCTACACCTTC.

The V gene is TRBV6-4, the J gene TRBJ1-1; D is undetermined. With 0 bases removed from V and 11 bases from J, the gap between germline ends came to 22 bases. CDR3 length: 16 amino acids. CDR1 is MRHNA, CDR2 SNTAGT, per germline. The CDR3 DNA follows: TGTGCCAGCAGTGACTCGTCCTCGGCAGGTTCCGGCGGGGCTTTCTTT. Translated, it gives CASSDSSSAGSGGAFF.

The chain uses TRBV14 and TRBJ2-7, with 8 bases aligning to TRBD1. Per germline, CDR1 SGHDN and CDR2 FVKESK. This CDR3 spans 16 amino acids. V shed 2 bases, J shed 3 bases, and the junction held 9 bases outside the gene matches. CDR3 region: CASSQLGRTGNYEQYF. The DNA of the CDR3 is TGTGCCAGCAGCCAATTGGGAAGGACAGGGAACTACGAGCAGTACTTC. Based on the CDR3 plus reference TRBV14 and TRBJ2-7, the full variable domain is EAGVTQFPSHSVIEKGQTVTLRCDPISGHDNLYWYRRVMGKEIKFLLHFVKESKQDESGMPNNRFLAERTGGTYSTLKVQPAELEDSGVYFCASSQLGRTGNYEQYFGPGTRLTVT.

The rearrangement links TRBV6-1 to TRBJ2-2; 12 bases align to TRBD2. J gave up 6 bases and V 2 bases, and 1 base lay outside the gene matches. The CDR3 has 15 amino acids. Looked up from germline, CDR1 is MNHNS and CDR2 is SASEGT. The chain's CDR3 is CASSELAGGAGELFF. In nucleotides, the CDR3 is TGTGCCAGCAGTGAACTAGCGGGAGGGGCCGGGGAGCTGTTTTTT.

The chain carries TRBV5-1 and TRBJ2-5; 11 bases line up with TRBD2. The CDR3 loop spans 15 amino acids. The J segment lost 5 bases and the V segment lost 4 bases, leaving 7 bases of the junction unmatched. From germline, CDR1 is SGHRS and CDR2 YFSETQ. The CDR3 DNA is TGCGCCAGCAGCCTGGGACTAGCGGCCCCGGAGACCCAGTACTTC. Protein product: CASSLGLAAPETQYF.

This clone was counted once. The CDR3 spells CASSPRTGKTGTGELFF. The CDR3 nucleotides read TGTGCCAGCAGCCCCCGGACAGGGAAAACGGGGACCGGGGAGCTGTTTTTT. The chain links TRBV12-1 to TRBJ2-2; the table's TRBD1 call for D was not verified on the DNA. TRBV12-1 has pseudogene status. The CDR3 runs 17 residues.

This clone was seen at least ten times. CDR3 nucleotides: TGTGCCAGCAGCTTGGAGGGACAGGTTGCTAATCAGCCCCAGCATTTT. Its translation is CASSLEGQVANQPQHF. The gene calls are TRBV5-6 and TRBJ1-5; TRBD1 agrees at 8 bases. The V gene end was trimmed by 0 bases and the J gene end by 4 bases; junction bases not matched to a gene: 6. Germline assignment: CDR1 SGHDT and CDR2 YYEEEE. This CDR3 has 16 residues.

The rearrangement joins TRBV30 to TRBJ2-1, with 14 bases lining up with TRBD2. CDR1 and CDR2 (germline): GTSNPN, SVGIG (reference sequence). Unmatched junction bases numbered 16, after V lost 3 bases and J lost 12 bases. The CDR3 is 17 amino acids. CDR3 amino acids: CAWRPPLGTSGRTVQFF. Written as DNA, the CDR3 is TGTGCCTGGAGACCACCCCTCGGGACTAGCGGGAGAACGGTGCAGTTCTTC.

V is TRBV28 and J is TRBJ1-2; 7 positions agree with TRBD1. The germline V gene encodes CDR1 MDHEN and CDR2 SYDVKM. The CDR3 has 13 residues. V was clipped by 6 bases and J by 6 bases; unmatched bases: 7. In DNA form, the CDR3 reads TGTGCCAGCAGGTTGGGGCAGGGGGATGGCTACACCTTC. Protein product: CASRLGQGDGYTF.